This entry concerns a single T cell receptor beta chain. Sequencing used immunoSEQ multiplex PCR; TCRdb keeps in-frame clones, though not all of them. The sample consists of about 170,000 clones, 90% to 95% of them appearing once. The data were taken from a study of blood T cell repertoires in COVID-19. Across the whole study: COVID-19 samples collected from the United States, Italy and Spain covered acute and convalescent phases. PBMCs, B-cell-depleted T cells, or T cells provided the cDNA or gDNA that made up the material.

Input material: peripheral blood. The clonotype originates from a woman between 45 and 60 years old with acute or convalescent COVID-19.

The CDR3 reads CASSTPPDRGFREQYF. CDR3 DNA sequence: TGTGCCAGTAGTACCCCCCCGGACAGGGGGTTTCGCGAGCAGTACTTC. This chain uses TRBV19 with TRBJ2-7; 10 nucleotides line up with TRBD1. The V and J ends lost 4 bases and 6 bases, in that order; junction bases with no gene match: 12. The CDR3 contains 16 residues. CDR1 LNHDA and CDR2 SQIVND come from the germline V gene (reference sequence).